This TCR beta chain appears in the sequencing data of a study of blood T cells in healthy people across ages. Germline V CDR1 and CDR2: SQVTM, ANQGSEA. With 0 bases removed from V and 0 bases from J, the gap between germline ends came to 9 bases. CDR3 length: 16 amino acids. Sample-barcoded 5' priming and a J-beta primer mix drove a second PCR of roughly 6 to 12 cycles. TCRdb re-called the 5' RACE reads through MiXCR, storing one row per CDR3 protein. Counted here are about 670,000 distinct CDR3 sequences, approximately 52% occurring once; the ten biggest clones make up about 13%. There are many counts of this clonotype.

Sequencing used blood. This clonotype originated in a woman older than 75 in good health. V usage is TRBV29-1 and J usage is TRBJ2-6; D gene ambiguous. CDR3 sequence reads: CSVEDKGRSGANVLTF. The CDR3 nucleotides are TGCAGCGTTGAAGATAAGGGCCGCTCTGGGGCCAACGTCCTGACTTTC.